This T cell receptor beta chain was sequenced during a study of T cell changes during pregnancy in multiple sclerosis. The CDR3 totals 12 residues. Trimming removed 3 bases at V and 8 bases at J, with 8 bases between. CDR1 is SNHLY, CDR2 FYNNEI, per germline. Assay: immunoSEQ multiplex PCR; the TCRdb copy retains only in-frame clones and omits some. This table holds about 28,000 clones, approximately 92% found once. The sequence was collected from a female donor with multiple sclerosis, enrolled in a pregnancy study. The J gene is TRBJ2-1, the V gene TRBV2, with D perhaps matching TRBD2 (5 bases). The sample in question was CD4+ T cells from peripheral blood mononuclear cells, obtained in the second trimester of pregnancy. This CDR3 is CASSDAADEQFF. In nucleotides, the CDR3 is TGTGCCAGCAGTGACGCAGCGGATGAGCAGTTCTTC.